The 5 T cell receptor beta chains below all came from one sample that was sequenced in a study of cytomegalovirus exposure and HLA in healthy donors. A multiplex PCR was run with 60 Vbeta primers and 13 Jbeta primers. The protocol was immunoSEQ multiplex PCR, while the TCRdb copy is restricted to in-frame clones and leaves out a portion. The repertoire includes 95,000 or so clones, around three quarters of them detected once, and approximately 15% sits in the top ten. The sample taken for sequencing was PBMCs. The receptors were sampled from a woman in her 50s in good health and CMV-seropositive.

This chain connects TRBV15 to TRBJ1-1; TRBD1 is a possible D gene (5 bases). Trimming took off 1 base at V and 2 bases at J, with 11 bases between the two ends. From germline, CDR1 is LNHNV and CDR2 YYDKDF (reference sequence). The CDR3 contains 15 residues. As DNA, the CDR3 is TGTGCCACCAGCAGAGGGGGCGCCCATAACACTGAAGCTTTCTTT. It specifies CATSRGGAHNTEAFF.

The gene calls are TRBV9 and TRBJ2-3, with D maybe TRBD2 (6 bases). Germline CDR1 and CDR2: SGDLS and YYNGEE. V was shortened by 3 bases and J by 2 bases, with 10 bases between the two germline ends. This CDR3 has 14 amino acids. The CDR3 sequence is CASSDGTYTDTQYF. The DNA of the CDR3 is TGTGCCAGCAGCGACGGGACTTACACAGATACGCAGTATTTT. The full variable domain, in which reference TRBV9 and TRBJ2-3 provide the parts outside the CDR3, is DSGVTQTPKHLITATGQRVTLRCSPRSGDLSVYWYQQSLDQGLQFLIQYYNGEERAKGNILERFSAQQFPDLHSELNLSSLELGDSALYFCASSDGTYTDTQYFGPGTRLTVL.

This sequence joins TRBV5-4 and TRBJ2-3; 8 bases match TRBD2. The CDR3 length is 15 residues. The trim removed 0 bases at V and 4 bases at J, leaving 4 bases unmatched. The germline gives CDR1 SGHNT, CDR2 YYREEE (reference sequence). This CDR3 is CASSLVSAGADTQYF. CDR3 nucleotide sequence: TGTGCCAGCAGCTTGGTTTCAGCGGGAGCAGATACGCAGTATTTT.

This clone was seen a few times. This chain joins TRBV5-4 and TRBJ2-5, with 11 bases lining up with TRBD1. There are 16 residues in the CDR3. V was clipped by 1 base and J by 7 bases; unmatched bases: 9. CDR1 and CDR2 from the germline V gene are SGHNT and YYREEE (reference sequence). CDR3 DNA: TGTGCCAGCAGCTTGAATGCCGGGACAGGGGGTTGGACCCAGTACTTC. This gives the protein CASSLNAGTGGWTQYF.

The V call is TRBV11-2, the J call TRBJ2-1; TRBD2 aligns across 9 bases. This CDR3 spans 16 amino acids. V was clipped by 2 bases and J by 7 bases; unmatched bases: 9. Germline CDR1 reads SGHAT; CDR2 reads FQNNGV. CDR3 nucleotides: TGTGCCAGCAGCTTAACGGCGGGAGGGCCTCATAATGAGCAGTTCTTC. As protein: CASSLTAGGPHNEQFF.